This is a list of T cell receptor beta chains from one sample in a study of control samples from healthy donors and cancer patients. Sequencing used immunoSEQ multiplex PCR; TCRdb keeps in-frame clones, though not all of them. The sample lists around 120,000 clones, approximately 94% occurring once. The sample comprised blood. The source is a man in his thirties or forties in good health. Each CDR3 is given with its conserved first and last residue. A D gene is named only where the DNA matches it firmly. Size is omitted from some rows. Given values are once, few, many or a class for expanded clones.

D gene	CDR3 length	V gene	clone size	J gene	CDR3 DNA	CDR3 protein
-	16	TRBV21-1	-	TRBJ1-1	TGTGCCAGCAGCTCCCCTGGGGTTGACAGGGTCACTGAAGCTTTCTTT	CASSSPGVDRVTEAFF
TRBD1	15	TRBV11-2	-	TRBJ1-6	TGTGCCAGCACCACAGGGGCAGGGAATAATTCACCCCTCCACTTT	CASTTGAGNNSPLHF
TRBD1	17	TRBV6-2/TRBV6-3	-	TRBJ2-3	TGTGCCAGCAGTTACACCGTTGGGACAGGGAGGCCGAATACGCAGTATTTT	CASSYTVGTGRPNTQYF
-	14	TRBV11-2	-	TRBJ1-1	TGTGCCAGCAGCTTAAGACGGGGGAACACTGAAGCTTTCTTT	CASSLRRGNTEAFF
-	14	TRBV19	-	TRBJ2-1	TGTGCCAGTAGTATACTCCCCGACACACATGAGCAGTTCTTC	CASSILPDTHEQFF
TRBD2	15	TRBV19	-	TRBJ2-2	TGTGCCAGTAGTTTTGGCGGGGGACTTACCGGGGAGCTGTTTTTT	CASSFGGGLTGELFF
-	11	TRBV20-1	-	TRBJ2-5	TGCAGTGCTGCCAGATGGGAGACCCAGTACTTC	CSAARWETQYF
-	16	TRBV4-1	-	TRBJ2-1	TGCGCCAGCAGCCAAGACGGAGCAAACTCCTACAATGAGCAGTTCTTC	CASSQDGANSYNEQFF
-	14	TRBV4-1	-	TRBJ1-1	TGCGCCAGCAGCCAAGTTTCAACGAACACTGAAGCTTTCTTT	CASSQVSTNTEAFF
-	13	TRBV7-8	-	TRBJ1-2	TGTGCCAGCAGCTTAAGGGGGGGTGGTGGCTACACCTTC	CASSLRGGGGYTF
TRBD1	17	TRBV19	-	TRBJ2-1	TGTGCCAGTAGTAGATCACAGGGGTGGGCGTCCTACAATGAGCAGTTCTTC	CASSRSQGWASYNEQFF
TRBD1	12	TRBV6-5	-	TRBJ1-2	TGTGCCAGCAGTTTGACAGGGTATGGCTACACCTTC	CASSLTGYGYTF
-	13	TRBV11-1	-	TRBJ1-1	TGTGCCAGCAGCTTAGAAGTGAACACTGAAGCTTTCTTT	CASSLEVNTEAFF
-	13	TRBV2	-	TRBJ1-5	TGTGCCAGCCACCGGGACAGCAATCAGCCCCAGCATTTT	CASHRDSNQPQHF
TRBD2	16	TRBV19	-	TRBJ2-2	TGTGCCAGTAGTATAGGAAGCGGGGGGGCCCCCGGGGAGCTGTTTTTT	CASSIGSGGAPGELFF
TRBD1	16	TRBV5-4	-	TRBJ1-1	TGTGCCAGCAGCTCCGGACAGGGTAGGACGTACACTGAAGCTTTCTTT	CASSSGQGRTYTEAFF
-	17	TRBV4-1	-	TRBJ1-5	TGCGCCAGCAGCCAAGTCGCGTTGTCAGATAGCAATCAGCCCCAGCATTTT	CASSQVALSDSNQPQHF
-	13	TRBV2	-	TRBJ1-5	TGTGCCAGCAGTGATGAGAACAATCAGCCCCAGCATTTT	CASSDENNQPQHF
-	15	TRBV19	-	TRBJ2-2	TGTGCCAGTAGTATTGGCAGGGGGGGGAATCGGGAGCTGTTTTTT	CASSIGRGGNRELFF
-	15	TRBV2	-	TRBJ1-3	TGTGCCAGCAGTGAAGGGGCGATCTCTGGAAACACCATATATTTT	CASSEGAISGNTIYF
TRBD1	17	TRBV18	few	TRBJ2-3	TGTGCCAGCTCACCAGGGACAGGGGGCCCCCCCACAGATACGCAGTATTTT	CASSPGTGGPPTDTQYF
TRBD1	12	TRBV3-1/TRBV3-2	-	TRBJ1-1	TGTGCCAGCAGGTACGGACAGGGTGAAGCTTTCTTT	CASRYGQGEAFF
-	14	TRBV18	-	TRBJ1-5	TGTGCCAGCTCACCCGAGTATAGCAATCAGCCCCAGCATTTT	CASSPEYSNQPQHF
-	13	TRBV5-1	-	TRBJ2-7	TGCGCCAGCGCGAACGGACAGTACTACGAGCAGTACTTC	CASANGQYYEQYF
-	16	TRBV4-1	-	TRBJ1-6	TGCGCCAGCAGCCTCGGGGGGGGTATACCTACCTCACCCCTCCACTTT	CASSLGGGIPTSPLHF
TRBD1	12	TRBV27	-	TRBJ2-7	TGTGCCAGCGGACAGGGTCACTACGAGCAGTACTTC	CASGQGHYEQYF
TRBD1	14	TRBV7-9	once	TRBJ1-1	TGTGCCAGCAGCTTAGCGAGGACAGGCCTTGAAGCTTTCTTT	CASSLARTGLEAFF
-	12	TRBV7-9	-	TRBJ2-1	TGTGCCTATAAGGACATCACTTATGAGCAGTTCTTC	CAYKDITYEQFF
TRBD1	20	TRBV4-3	-	TRBJ1-2	TGCGCCAGCAAAAAGAGCCTGGGACAGGAATCAACCAAAGCTAACTATGGCTACACCTTC	CASKKSLGQESTKANYGYTF
TRBD1	13	TRBV2	-	TRBJ1-2	TGTGCCAGCGGGCAGGGGGCCGGCTATGGCTACACCTTC	CASGQGAGYGYTF
TRBD1	15	TRBV6-2/TRBV6-3	-	TRBJ2-2	TGTGCCAGCAGTTACGGACAGGGGAACACCGGGGAGCTGTTTTTT	CASSYGQGNTGELFF
TRBD2	16	TRBV15	-	TRBJ2-1	TGTGCCACCAGCAGAGGCGGGGGGGGGACGTACAATGAGCAGTTCTTC	CATSRGGGGTYNEQFF
TRBD1	15	TRBV14	-	TRBJ1-1	TGTGCCAGCAGCCAGAGACAGGGAGTGAACACTGAAGCTTTCTTT	CASSQRQGVNTEAFF
TRBD1	15	TRBV5-8	-	TRBJ1-6	TGTGCCAGCAGCTTTGACAGGGGGTATAATTCACCCCTCCACTTT	CASSFDRGYNSPLHF
TRBD1	16	TRBV28	-	TRBJ1-5	TGTGCCAGCAGTTTGGTAGGGACAGGGGGCAATCAGCCCCAGCATTTT	CASSLVGTGGNQPQHF
-	14	TRBV3-1/TRBV3-2	-	TRBJ1-5	TGTGCCAGCAGCCAAGGGCAGATAAATCAGCCCCAGCATTTT	CASSQGQINQPQHF
-	13	TRBV12-5	-	TRBJ1-2	TGTGCTAGTGGGATCGGCGGTTCCTATGGCTACACCTTC	CASGIGGSYGYTF
TRBD2	17	TRBV7-8	-	TRBJ2-3	TGTGCCAGCAGCTTCGGACTAGCGGGGGGGCCAACAGATACGCAGTATTTT	CASSFGLAGGPTDTQYF
TRBD1	15	TRBV15	-	TRBJ2-2	TGTGCCACCAGAGTGGACAGGGGGAACACCGGGGAGCTGTTTTTT	CATRVDRGNTGELFF
-	14	TRBV28	-	TRBJ1-3	TGTGCCAGCAGTTTACCCACCTCTGGAAACACCATATATTTT	CASSLPTSGNTIYF